The following is a T cell receptor (beta chain) sequence with its context. No antigen is known for it. Other DNA sequences in this sample translate to the same CDR3. Nominal health characterized the donors when sampled, though unrecorded immune exposures were likely. These data are taken from a study of cytomegalovirus exposure and HLA in healthy donors. Whole-study results and caveats: By HLA locus, TCR association rates varied in a later analysis, with DRB1 showing the most and HLA-C the fewest. Most CMV-associated TCR beta chains appeared HLA-restricted in a later analysis.

The primer mix had 60 Vbeta and 13 Jbeta primers. The assay was immunoSEQ multiplex PCR, and TCRdb's table has in-frame clones only and misses some. Seen here are just over 200,000 clones, almost 70% observed once, and the top ten hold 2.6%. Germline-derived CDR1 and CDR2 are SGDLS and YYNGEE. The CDR3 is made up of 13 amino acids. V was trimmed by 1 base and J by 3 bases, leaving 7 bases between them. What was sequenced was PBMCs. The origin of this receptor is a man aged 35-49 years in good health and CMV-seropositive. The chain links TRBV9 to TRBJ1-1; D uncertain. The CDR3 DNA reads as TGTGCCAGCAGCGTATCCGGGGACACTGAAGCTTTCTTT. Amino acids: CASSVSGDTEAFF. The whole variable domain, remainder taken from reference TRBV9 and TRBJ1-1, is DSGVTQTPKHLITATGQRVTLRCSPRSGDLSVYWYQQSLDQGLQFLIQYYNGEERAKGNILERFSAQQFPDLHSELNLSSLELGDSALYFCASSVSGDTEAFFGQGTRLTVV.